These 28 T cell receptor beta chains share one sample of origin, sequenced in a study of blood T cell repertoires in COVID-19. Sequencing was performed with immunoSEQ multiplex PCR; in TCRdb, only in-frame clones are kept and a portion is missing. The sample carries 150,000 to 200,000 clones, approximately 91% recorded once. Sequencing was done on a sample of peripheral blood. These receptors all come from a man between 18 and 35 years old with acute or convalescent COVID-19.

The chain is built from TRBV12-3 or TRBV12-4 and TRBJ2-7, with 7 nucleotides matching TRBD1. There are 13 residues in the CDR3. V shed 5 bases and J 3 bases; nucleotides not matched to a gene: 4. CDR3 amino acids: CASSLTGVYEQYF. The CDR3, as DNA: TGTGCCAGCAGTCTTACAGGGGTCTACGAGCAGTACTTC.

The J gene is TRBJ2-5, the V gene TRBV5-1; 7 bases align to TRBD1. The CDR3 runs to 14 residues. With 2 bases clipped from V and 4 bases from J, the junction kept 5 bases outside the gene matches. Looked up from germline, CDR1 is SGHRS and CDR2 is YFSETQ. In DNA form, the CDR3 reads TGCGCCAGCAGCTTAGAGGGGGCACGAGAGACCCAGTACTTC. This codes for CASSLEGARETQYF.

The V gene is TRBV9, the J gene TRBJ2-1; a possible D gene is TRBD2 (5 bases). Germline V gene lookup returns CDR1 SGDLS and CDR2 YYNGEE. V gave up 0 bases and J gave up 4 bases, with 5 bases separating them. The CDR3 has 13 residues. CDR3 in amino acids: CASSVGRYNEQFF. DNA for the CDR3: TGTGCCAGCAGCGTAGGGAGGTACAATGAGCAGTTCTTC.

V gene TRBV9 combines with J gene TRBJ2-2; TRBD1 agrees at 9 bases. The CDR3 sequence is 19 residues long. The trim removed 1 base at V and 8 bases at J, leaving 18 bases unmatched. Germline V gene lookup returns CDR1 SGDLS and CDR2 YYNGEE. This chain's CDR3 is CASSVLTGTGSGSIGELFF. The CDR3 nucleotides are TGTGCCAGCAGCGTACTCACCGGGACAGGGTCAGGTTCGATTGGGGAGCTGTTTTTT.

V is TRBV7-9 and J is TRBJ1-5, with unresolved D. The CDR3 length is 15 residues. The V end lost 4 bases, the J end lost 2 bases, and 12 bases lay between the germline ends. Germline loops: CDR1 SEHNR, CDR2 FQNEAQ (reference sequence). For the CDR3, the DNA is TGTGCCAGCAGCTGGGAGGGCACCGGCAATCAGCCCCAGCATTTT. It encodes CASSWEGTGNQPQHF.

This clone was observed a few times. This rearrangement joins TRBV5-1 to TRBJ1-1; unclear D gene. The CDR3 spans 14 residues. Germline V CDR1 and CDR2: SGHRS, YFSETQ. The ends were cut back, 3 bases at V and 4 bases at J, with 13 bases in the middle. The CDR3 DNA reads TGCGCCAGCAGCTCGGGCAGCGGAGGCACTGAAGCTTTCTTT. Translation gives CASSSGSGGTEAFF.

The CDR3 region is CASSLDRGSNQPQHF. The CDR3 nucleotides read TGTGCCAGCAGCTTAGATCGGGGGAGCAATCAGCCCCAGCATTTT. The V gene is TRBV7-8, the J gene TRBJ1-5, with D perhaps TRBD1 (5 bases). Deletions cut 1 base from V and 1 base from J, with 8 bases between. Germline assignment: CDR1 SGHVS and CDR2 FQNEAQ. The CDR3 extends over 15 amino acids.

This clone was recorded once. The V gene is TRBV5-1, the J gene TRBJ2-1, with TRBD2 matching over 8 bases. The CDR3 is made up of 16 amino acids. The V gene end was trimmed by 1 base and the J gene end by 4 bases; junction bases not matched to a gene: 7. Germline-derived CDR1 and CDR2 are SGHRS and YFSETQ. The CDR3 protein is CASSLPTSGSYNEQFF. Written as DNA, the CDR3 is TGCGCCAGCAGCTTGCCCACTAGCGGATCTTACAATGAGCAGTTCTTC.

The chain links TRBV15 to TRBJ1-2; 9 nucleotides align to TRBD1. J gave up 0 bases and V 5 bases, and 4 bases lay outside the gene matches. The CDR3 has 15 residues. From germline, CDR1 is LNHNV and CDR2 YYDKDF (reference sequence). CDR3 loop: CATSLRQGANYGYTF. DNA for the CDR3: TGTGCCACCAGCTTGAGACAGGGGGCTAACTATGGCTACACCTTC.

J is TRBJ1-1 and V is TRBV7-9, with a possible D match to TRBD1 (6 bases). Between the trimmed V and J ends, which lost 8 bases and 2 bases, there was a span of 24 bases. The CDR3 totals 17 residues. Germline V gene sequence: CDR1 SEHNR, CDR2 FQNEAQ (reference sequence). This CDR3 is CASVLRGGLGENTEAFF. As DNA, the CDR3 is TGTGCCAGCGTCCTCCGAGGGGGTCTGGGGGAAAACACTGAAGCTTTCTTT.

This clone was seen just once. The genes are TRBV7-6 and TRBJ2-3; TRBD2 matches at 12 bases. In germline, CDR1 is SGHVS, CDR2 FNYEAQ. The length of the CDR3 is 18 residues. With V trimmed by 5 bases and J by 4 bases, 13 bases remained unmatched. CDR3 DNA: TGTGCCAGCAGCCTGGGGCTAGCGGGAGGGCCAATGGCAGATACGCAGTATTTT. This codes for CASSLGLAGGPMADTQYF.

This sequence joins TRBV12-3 or TRBV12-4 and TRBJ2-7; D unclear. Trimming removed 4 bases at V and 0 bases at J, with 4 bases between. The CDR3 is 12 amino acids. CDR3 region: CASSSISYEQYF. DNA for the CDR3: TGTGCCAGCAGTTCCATCTCCTACGAGCAGTACTTC.

This clone showed up just once. This chain links TRBV2 with TRBJ2-5; 8 nucleotides agree with TRBD1. CDR3 length: 16 amino acids. The J segment lost 4 bases and the V segment lost 5 bases, leaving 12 bases of the junction unmatched. Per the germline V gene, CDR1 is SNHLY and CDR2 is FYNNEI. DNA of the CDR3: TGTGCCAGCAGTTACCAACCGACAGGGGTTGGAGAGACCCAGTACTTC. This sequence encodes CASSYQPTGVGETQYF.

V is TRBV6-6 and J is TRBJ2-1; TRBD1 agrees at 8 bases. The CDR3 spans 14 residues. The germline V gene has CDR1 MNHNY and CDR2 SVGAGI (reference sequence). The V segment lost 6 bases and the J segment 3 bases; nucleotides outside the gene matches: 4. The CDR3 protein is CASSRTGHYNEQFF. The CDR3 nucleotides read TGTGCCAGCAGCCGGACAGGGCACTACAATGAGCAGTTCTTC.

This chain uses TRBV20-1 with TRBJ1-4; D gene ambiguous. Germline lookup yields CDR1 DFQATT and CDR2 SNEGSKA (reference sequence). The CDR3 sequence is 11 residues long. Trimming took off 6 bases at V and 8 bases at J, with 10 bases between the two ends. CDR3 in amino acids: CSAAGEEKLFF. The CDR3 DNA follows: TGCAGTGCCGCGGGAGAAGAAAAACTGTTTTTT.

The genes are TRBV12-5 and TRBJ2-7; 7 bases are shared with TRBD1. Germline CDR1 LGHNT, CDR2 FRNRAP. This CDR3 comprises 15 residues. J lost 1 base, V lost 5 bases, and 8 bases had no gene match. CDR3 bases: TGTGCTAGTGGTCTCGCCCAGGGGGAATCCTACGAGCAGTACTTC. The encoded protein is CASGLAQGESYEQYF.

The rearrangement uses TRBV13 and TRBJ1-4; TRBD1 matches at 8 bases. The junction had 13 bases not matched to a gene; V was cut back by 5 bases and J by 8 bases. This CDR3 comprises 16 residues. CDR1 PRHDT and CDR2 FYEKMQ come from the germline V gene (reference sequence). As DNA, the CDR3 is TGTGCCAGCAGCGAAATTCGGACAGGGAAAGGCGAAAAACTGTTTTTT. This codes for CASSEIRTGKGEKLFF.

V is TRBV11-2 and J is TRBJ2-7; the match to TRBD1 covers 9 bases. The germline V gene encodes CDR1 SGHAT and CDR2 FQNNGV. The CDR3 has 16 amino acids. Trimming at V came to 4 bases and at J to 5 bases, leaving 12 bases not matched to a gene. The CDR3 here is CASSSPVGTGRDEQYF. CDR3 coding DNA: TGTGCCAGCAGCTCCCCCGTTGGGACAGGGCGCGACGAGCAGTACTTC.

The rearrangement uses TRBV5-1 and TRBJ2-1; TRBD1 matches at 7 bases. Per the germline V gene, CDR1 is SGHRS and CDR2 is YFSETQ. The V segment lost 4 bases and the J segment 1 base; nucleotides outside the gene matches: 2. The CDR3 loop spans 14 amino acids. In nucleotides, the CDR3 is TGCGCCAGCAGCACGACAGGGTCCTACAATGAGCAGTTCTTC. It translates to CASSTTGSYNEQFF. The full variable domain, completed using reference TRBV5-1 and TRBJ2-1, is KAGVTQTPRYLIKTRGQQVTLSCSPISGHRSVSWYQQTPGQGLQFLFEYFSETQRNKGNFPGRFSGRQFSNSRSEMNVSTLELGDSALYLCASSTTGSYNEQFFGPGTRLTVL.

V and J are TRBV25-1 and TRBJ1-6; TRBD1 might be the D (5 bases). From germline, CDR1 is MGHDK and CDR2 SYGVNS. The CDR3 is 14 residues long. V lost 4 bases and J lost 10, with 14 bases in between. The CDR3 nucleotides read TGTGCCAGCAGTGTAAGGGCCGGGGGGTCACCCCTCCACTTT. As protein: CASSVRAGGSPLHF.

The chain employs TRBV7-2 and TRBJ1-1; no clear D gene. The CDR3 extends over 13 amino acids. V lost 1 base and J lost 5, with 8 bases in between. In germline, CDR1 is SGHTA, CDR2 FQGNSA. CDR3 in DNA: TGTGCCAGCAGCTTAGTGGGCAGAACTGAAGCTTTCTTT. Its translation: CASSLVGRTEAFF. Variable domain in full (rest from reference TRBV7-2 and TRBJ1-1): GAGVSQSPSNKVTEKGKDVELRCDPISGHTALYWYRQSLGQGLEFLIYFQGNSAPDKSGLPSDRFSAERTGGSVSTLTIQRTQQEDSAVYLCASSLVGRTEAFFGQGTRLTVV.

The rearrangement joins TRBV25-1 to TRBJ1-2; the match to TRBD1 covers 7 bases. The CDR3 consists of 15 residues. V shed 1 base, J shed 6 bases, and the junction held 8 bases outside the gene matches. CDR1 MGHDK and CDR2 SYGVNS come from the germline V gene. The CDR3 nucleotides read TGTGCCAGCAGTGAATCGGGGGGGACAGTTAATGGCTACACCTTC. Its translation is CASSESGGTVNGYTF.

The gene calls are TRBV18 and TRBJ1-5; D gene ambiguous. V shed 3 bases and J shed 3 bases, with 15 bases lying between them. CDR3 length: 16 residues. The germline CDR1 and CDR2 sequences are KGHSH and LQKENI. CDR3 protein: CASSPAGGGSNQPQHF. The CDR3 DNA sequence: TGTGCCAGCTCACCGGCGGGTGGCGGTTCCAATCAGCCCCAGCATTTT.

This clone was seen a single time. The chain carries TRBV28 and TRBJ1-1, with 9 nucleotides matching TRBD1. The CDR3 loop spans 16 amino acids. Germline values: CDR1 MDHEN, CDR2 SYDVKM. V gave up 8 bases and J gave up 7 bases; unmatched junction bases: 17. The CDR3 spells CASPPSGDRAHDEAFF. The CDR3 nucleotides are TGTGCCAGCCCCCCCAGTGGGGACAGGGCCCACGATGAAGCTTTCTTT.

The chain combines TRBV18 with TRBJ2-3, with 8 positions matching TRBD2. Germline loops: CDR1 KGHSH, CDR2 LQKENI. J lost 2 bases, V lost 0 bases, and 7 bases had no gene match. The CDR3 covers 17 residues. The CDR3 sequence: CASSPPTGGLFTDTQYF. CDR3 coding DNA: TGTGCCAGCTCACCACCGACGGGAGGGCTTTTCACAGATACGCAGTATTTT.

This clone was detected only once. This sequence joins TRBV2 and TRBJ1-5; D not certain. The CDR3 length is 13 residues. V was pared by 4 bases and J by 6 bases, with 10 bases between. The germline V gene encodes CDR1 SNHLY and CDR2 FYNNEI. CDR3 DNA sequence: TGTGCCAGCAGTGCCGGCGGCCGTCAGCCCCAGCATTTT. As protein: CASSAGGRQPQHF.

This chain connects TRBV27 to TRBJ1-6; a weak D match, TRBD1 (5 bases). Germline V gene lookup returns CDR1 MNHEY and CDR2 SMNVEV (reference sequence). CDR3 size: 16 residues. V lost 5 bases, J lost 6 bases, and 17 bases lay in between. CDR3 in DNA: TGTGCCAGCAGTACGGCCGGGGGGTTTCTTAATTCACCCCTCCACTTT. Amino acids: CASSTAGGFLNSPLHF.

The rearrangement links TRBV3-1 (or the pseudogene TRBV3-2) to TRBJ1-1, with TRBD1 as a possible D gene (6 bases). V was cut by 0 bases and J by 7 bases, with 24 bases left in between. Germline CDR1 and CDR2: LGHDT and YNNKEL (reference sequence). This CDR3 comprises 18 residues. The CDR3 DNA is TGTGCCAGCAGCCAAGATGAGCCGCCGACAGGTCCACGAAATGAAGCTTTCTTT. Translated: CASSQDEPPTGPRNEAFF.